This T cell receptor (beta chain) comes out of a study of response to subunit inactivated influenza vaccine. TCRdb recomputed calls from the RT-PCR reads with MiXCR, one row per CDR3 protein. The table has fewer than 350,000 distinct CDR3 sequences, 21% seen once; the top ten hold approximately 10%. Study-wide results and caveats: Only a handful of new T cells, the authors suggested, are recruited with each seasonal influenza vaccination.

V dropped 2 bases and J dropped 9 bases, with 17 bases sitting between them. CDR1 is LGHDT and CDR2 is YNNKEL in the germline V gene (reference sequence). The CDR3 loop spans 16 amino acids. A remark on this clonotype: Its specificity is unknown.

Sequenced material: PBMCs from blood, taken approximately 22 months after vaccination. The chain carries TRBV3-1 and TRBJ1-6, with D possibly TRBD1 on 5 matching bases. The clonotype originates from a man in his fifties or sixties who received an inactivated influenza vaccine. The CDR3 DNA reads TGTGCCAGCAGCCAAACGACAGCGACCAGCAGTTCACCCCTCCACTTT. It codes for CASSQTTATSSSPLHF.